What follows are 5 T cell receptor beta chains derived from one specimen sequenced in a study of HIV-infected patients and healthy controls (dated by TCRdb to the mid-2010s). The study collected follow-up blood from HIV-infected patients roughly three months, about 14 weeks, after antiretroviral therapy began. Whole blood was used without fractionating the cells, so the repertoire represented all peripheral T cells without sorting. The protocol used for the library was 5' RACE. Sequencer: Illumina MiSeq. 500 ng RNA was reverse transcribed with SuperScript III using primers against the alpha and beta constant regions. Separate alpha and beta chain libraries were made by chain-specific third strand synthesis with multiplexing indices. TCRdb reworked the public reads: Q25 trimming with fastp, MiXCR clone assembly, productive beta chains retained. Under each unique CDR3 protein, matching rows form one entry showing the most common genes and DNA. The table for this sample lists some 7,400 distinct CDR3 sequences; 6% to 8% of them were counted only once. Of the sample, about 19% falls within the top ten clones.

The sequences come from blood, collected during antiretroviral therapy. These TCRs come from an adult with HIV infection.

At least ten counts were recorded for this clonotype. The library was built for alpha chains, so this beta chain is an off-target read and its size means little. V gene TRBV6-5 combines with J gene TRBJ2-1; 8 nucleotides agree with TRBD1. Germline CDR1 reads MNHEY; CDR2 reads SVGAGI. V lost 6 bases, J lost 6 bases, and 4 bases stayed unmatched. This CDR3 is 13 amino acids long. The CDR3, as DNA: TGTGCCAGCAGCTCGGACAGGGTCAATGAGCAGTTCTTC. It specifies CASSSDRVNEQFF.

This clonotype has more than one count but fewer than ten. The library was prepared for alpha chains; this beta chain is a stray read, so its frequency means little. The chain couples TRBV7-2 to TRBJ2-1, with 7 bases matching TRBD1. The CDR3 is 14 amino acids. V dropped 3 bases and J dropped 6; count of bases not matched to a gene: 5. Germline CDR1 reads SGHTA; CDR2 reads FQGNSA. The CDR3: CASSFGTERNEQFF. In nucleotides, the CDR3 is TGTGCCAGCAGCTTCGGGACAGAACGCAATGAGCAGTTCTTC.

This clonotype was recorded many times. Found in a library prepared for alpha chains, this beta chain is an off-target read, and its abundance has little meaning. The rearrangement links TRBV6-1 to TRBJ2-7, with D tentatively TRBD2 (6 bases). Germline V CDR1 and CDR2: MNHNS, SASEGT. The CDR3 covers 11 residues. V was cut by 3 bases and J by 12 bases, with 12 bases left in between. CDR3 in amino acids: CASSDWEVPYF. CDR3 DNA: TGTGCCAGCAGTGATTGGGAGGTTCCGTACTTC.

In its sample, this clonotype was seen many times. The library was built for alpha chains, so this beta chain is an off-target read and its size means little. The chain uses TRBV5-4 and TRBJ2-5, with 7 bases that match TRBD1. Germline CDR1 and CDR2: SGHNT and YYREEE (reference sequence). The J segment lost 0 bases and the V segment lost 6 bases, leaving 2 bases of the junction unmatched. The CDR3 totals 13 residues. CDR3 sequence reads: CASTGGNQETQYF. In DNA form, the CDR3 reads TGTGCCAGCACAGGGGGTAACCAAGAGACCCAGTACTTC. Drawing the rest from reference TRBV5-4 and TRBJ2-5, the complete variable domain is ETGVTQSPTHLIKTRGQQVTLRCSSQSGHNTVSWYQQALGQGPQFIFQYYREEENGRGNFPPRFSGLQFPNYSSELNVNALELDDSALYLCASTGGNQETQYFGPGTRLLVL.

This clonotype was seen repeatedly, ten times or more. This beta chain turned up in a library designed for alpha chains; as an off-target read, its abundance says little. The chain couples TRBV7-9 to TRBJ2-2; TRBD2 aligns across 7 bases. Trimming at V came to 5 bases and at J to 5 bases, leaving 8 bases not matched to a gene. Germline loops: CDR1 SEHNR, CDR2 FQNEAQ (reference sequence). CDR3 length equals 15 residues. CDR3 nucleotide sequence: TGTGCCAGCAGCCCACATACGGGAGGAACCGGGGAGCTGTTTTTT. Its protein product is CASSPHTGGTGELFF.